This passage covers 5 T cell receptor beta chains from one sample sequenced in a study of T cell changes during pregnancy in multiple sclerosis. The repertoire was sequenced with immunoSEQ multiplex PCR; TCRdb's copy has only in-frame clones and lacks some. Counted here are about 53,000 clones, about nine tenths occurring once; the ten biggest clones make up 0.5%. This specimen was CD4+ T cells from peripheral blood mononuclear cells, taken in the third trimester of pregnancy. The receptors originated from a female donor with multiple sclerosis, enrolled in a pregnancy study.

J is TRBJ2-7 and V is TRBV6-6; D is ambiguous. The CDR3 totals 12 residues. Per the germline V gene, CDR1 is MNHNY and CDR2 is SVGAGI (reference sequence). V was cut by 0 bases and J by 6 bases, with 6 bases left in between. As DNA, the CDR3 is TGTGCCAGCAGTTACTCGAGAGCCGAGCAGTACTTC. Its protein is CASSYSRAEQYF.

This chain links TRBV4-1 with TRBJ2-5, with 8 bases matching TRBD1. With V trimmed by 5 bases and J by 0 bases, 11 bases remained unmatched. The CDR3 is made up of 17 amino acids. The germline gives CDR1 MGHRA, CDR2 YSYEKL. This CDR3 is CASSEDRDSSYQETQYF. The DNA for the CDR3 is TGCGCCAGCAGCGAGGACAGGGACTCATCGTACCAAGAGACCCAGTACTTC.

This chain uses TRBV10-1 with TRBJ2-1; the match to TRBD1 covers 7 bases. The CDR3 runs to 17 residues. Germline trimming cut 4 bases from V and 4 bases from J; bases unmatched to any gene: 13. Germline loops: CDR1 WNHNN, CDR2 SYGVQD (reference sequence). CDR3 amino acids: CASSGAGGRDRYNEQFF. As DNA, the CDR3 is TGCGCCAGCAGTGGTGCTGGCGGACGGGACAGATACAATGAGCAGTTCTTC.

The chain couples TRBV6-5 to TRBJ2-7, with D tentatively TRBD1 (6 bases). Germline lookup yields CDR1 MNHEY and CDR2 SVGAGI. The CDR3 runs 14 residues. V was trimmed by 6 bases and J by 7 bases, leaving 19 bases between them. The chain's CDR3 is CASRRQRGTGEQYF. CDR3 sequence (DNA): TGTGCCAGCAGACGACAGAGGGGAACAGGGGAGCAGTACTTC.

A remark on this clone: One end of the junction varies from germline; a read error may be responsible. J is TRBJ2-1 and V is TRBV7-7; perhaps TRBD1 as D (5 bases). Germline assignment: CDR1 SSHAT and CDR2 FNYEAQ (reference sequence). The CDR3 length is 13 residues. The CDR3 region has the DNA TGTGCTAGCAGCCAGACCTGGGGCGATGAGCAGTTCTTC. It specifies CASSQTWGDEQFF.